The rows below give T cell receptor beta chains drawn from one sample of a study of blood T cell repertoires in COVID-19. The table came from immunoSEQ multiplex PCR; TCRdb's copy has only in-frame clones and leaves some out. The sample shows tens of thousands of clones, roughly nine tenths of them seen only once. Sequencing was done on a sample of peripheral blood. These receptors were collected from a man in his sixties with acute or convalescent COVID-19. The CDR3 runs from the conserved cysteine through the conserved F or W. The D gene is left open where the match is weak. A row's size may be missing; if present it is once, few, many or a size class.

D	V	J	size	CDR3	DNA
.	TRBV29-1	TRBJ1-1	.	CSEGQAEAFF	TGCAGCGAGGGACAAGCTGAAGCTTTCTTT
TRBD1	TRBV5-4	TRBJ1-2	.	CASSLRDREGYGYTF	TGTGCCAGCAGCTTACGGGACAGGGAGGGCTATGGCTACACCTTC
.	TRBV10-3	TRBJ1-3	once	CAISDPDSLNSGNTIYF	TGTGCCATCAGTGACCCCGACAGCCTTAACTCTGGAAACACCATATATTTT
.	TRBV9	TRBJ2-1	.	CASSVKLWGDNEQFF	TGTGCCAGCAGCGTCAAGTTGTGGGGGGACAATGAGCAGTTCTTC
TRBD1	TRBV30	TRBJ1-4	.	CAWSPDREGKLFF	TGTGCCTGGAGCCCGGACAGGGAAGGGAAACTGTTTTTT
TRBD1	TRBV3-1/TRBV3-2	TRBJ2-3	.	CASSQLTGVTDTQYF	TGTGCCAGCAGCCAACTTACAGGGGTCACAGATACGCAGTATTTT
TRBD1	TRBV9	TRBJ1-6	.	CASSGGTGNNSPLHF	TGTGCCAGCAGCGGAGGGACAGGGAATAATTCACCCCTCCACTTT
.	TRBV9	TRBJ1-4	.	CASSVGRATNEKLFF	TGTGCCAGCAGCGTAGGGAGAGCAACTAATGAAAAACTGTTTTTT
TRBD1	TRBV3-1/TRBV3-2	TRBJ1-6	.	CASSPKFPATGGGSPLHF	TGTGCCAGCAGCCCCAAATTCCCCGCGACAGGGGGCGGCTCACCCCTCCACTTT
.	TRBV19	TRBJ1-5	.	CASSTETGQPQHF	TGTGCCAGTAGTACAGAAACAGGACAGCCCCAGCATTTT
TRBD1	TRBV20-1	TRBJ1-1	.	CSARVQGRTEAFF	TGCAGTGCTCGTGTACAGGGGAGAACTGAAGCTTTCTTT
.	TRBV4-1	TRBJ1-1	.	CASSQQVERRNTEAFF	TGCGCCAGCAGCCAACAAGTAGAGAGGAGGAACACTGAAGCTTTCTTT
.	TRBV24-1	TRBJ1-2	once	CATSDPGESYTF	TGTGCCACCAGTGATCCCGGGGAGAGCTACACCTTC
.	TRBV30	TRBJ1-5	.	CAWSVGEGGKPQHF	TGTGCCTGGAGTGTAGGGGAAGGCGGGAAGCCCCAGCATTTT
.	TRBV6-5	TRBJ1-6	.	CASSYSRGLAGSPLHF	TGTGCCAGCAGTTACTCCAGGGGTTTGGCAGGATCACCCCTCCACTTT
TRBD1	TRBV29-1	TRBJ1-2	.	CSTRDRSFGLLDGYTF	TGCAGCACTAGGGACAGATCCTTTGGACTTCTTGATGGCTACACCTTC
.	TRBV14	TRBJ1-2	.	CASSHRVSDGYTF	TGTGCCAGCAGCCACAGGGTGTCAGATGGCTACACCTTC
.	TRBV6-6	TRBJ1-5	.	CASSYTQYSNQPQHF	TGTGCCAGCAGTTACACACAGTATAGCAATCAGCCCCAGCATTTT
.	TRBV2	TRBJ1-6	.	CASSEGRINSPLHF	TGTGCCAGCAGTGAAGGCAGGATTAATTCACCCCTCCACTTT
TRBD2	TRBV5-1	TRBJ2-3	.	CASSPSGDTDTQYF	TGCGCCAGCAGTCCTAGCGGGGACACAGATACGCAGTATTTT
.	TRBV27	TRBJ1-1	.	CASYTGYGTEAFF	TGTGCCAGTTATACGGGGTATGGCACTGAAGCTTTCTTT
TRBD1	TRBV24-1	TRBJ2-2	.	CATSDSRQGNTGELFF	TGTGCCACCAGTGATAGTCGACAGGGCAATACCGGGGAGCTGTTTTTT
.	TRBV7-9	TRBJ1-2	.	CATNSGNGYTF	TGTGCCACCAACTCAGGGAATGGCTACACCTTC